The entry that follows covers one T cell receptor beta chain sequence. Antigen unknown. The PCR contained 60 Vbeta and 13 Jbeta primers. The method was immunoSEQ multiplex PCR; TCRdb's version includes in-frame clones alone and lacks a portion of them. The table has under 200,000 clones, about 80% seen once. This specimen belongs to a study of cytomegalovirus exposure and HLA in healthy donors. Overall study: In a previous analysis, 95 million to 130 million unique TCR beta sequences were found from some 200 million T cells. Of the donors genotyped, approximately 400 in all, less than 90% fell in the Caucasian-associated ancestry cluster.

Everyone who donated was a healthy bone marrow donor. Study conclusions and caveats: Later analysis demonstrated an association between a missense DCLRE1C variant and TCR beta V- and J-gene trimming.

Germline assignment: CDR1 SGHNT and CDR2 YENEEA. CDR3 length equals 18 residues. The germline V and J ends were trimmed by 4 bases and 0 bases, with 19 bases remaining between them. The sequence was collected from a woman aged 45-60 years in good health and CMV-seronegative. The gene calls are TRBV11-3 and TRBJ2-1, with a possible D match to TRBD1 (6 bases). Sequencing was performed on PBMCs. The DNA of the CDR3 is TGTGCCAGCAGCTCGGCTTCTTTCGGACAGAGCTCCTACAATGAGCAGTTCTTC. It is translated as CASSSASFGQSSYNEQFF.